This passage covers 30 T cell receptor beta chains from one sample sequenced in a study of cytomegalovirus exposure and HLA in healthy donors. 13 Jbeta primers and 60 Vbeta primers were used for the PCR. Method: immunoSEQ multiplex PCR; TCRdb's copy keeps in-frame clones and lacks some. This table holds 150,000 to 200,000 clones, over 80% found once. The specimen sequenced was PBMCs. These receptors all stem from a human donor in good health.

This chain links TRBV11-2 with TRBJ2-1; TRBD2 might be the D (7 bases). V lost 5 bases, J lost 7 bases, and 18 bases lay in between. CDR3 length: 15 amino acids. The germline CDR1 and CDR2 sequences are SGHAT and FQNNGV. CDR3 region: CASSLSGGARNEQFF. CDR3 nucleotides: TGTGCCAGCAGCCTTAGTGGGGGGGCGCGGAATGAGCAGTTCTTC. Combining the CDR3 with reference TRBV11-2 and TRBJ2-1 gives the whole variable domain EAGVAQSPRYKIIEKRQSVAFWCNPISGHATLYWYQQILGQGPKLLIQFQNNGVVDDSQLPKDRFSAERLKGVDSTLKIQPAKLEDSAVYLCASSLSGGARNEQFFGPGTRLTVL.

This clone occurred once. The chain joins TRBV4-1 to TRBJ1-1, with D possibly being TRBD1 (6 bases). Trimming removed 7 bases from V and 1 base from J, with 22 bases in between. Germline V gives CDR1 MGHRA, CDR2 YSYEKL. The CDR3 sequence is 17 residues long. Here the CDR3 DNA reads TGCGCCAGCAAAAGAGAGCCAGGGGCCACGACGAACACTGAAGCTTTCTTT. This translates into CASKREPGATTNTEAFF.

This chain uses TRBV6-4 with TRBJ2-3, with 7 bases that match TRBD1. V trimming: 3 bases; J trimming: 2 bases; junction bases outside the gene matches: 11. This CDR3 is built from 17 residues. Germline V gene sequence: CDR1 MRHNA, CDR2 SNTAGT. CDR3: CASSENPGQAYTDTQYF. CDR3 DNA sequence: TGTGCCAGCAGTGAAAACCCAGGACAGGCGTACACAGATACGCAGTATTTT.

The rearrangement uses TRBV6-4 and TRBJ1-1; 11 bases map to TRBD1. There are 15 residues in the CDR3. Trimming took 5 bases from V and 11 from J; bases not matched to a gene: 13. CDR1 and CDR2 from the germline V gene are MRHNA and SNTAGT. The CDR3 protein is CASSLVRDRGGLAFF. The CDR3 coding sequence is TGTGCCAGCAGTCTGGTGCGGGACAGGGGGGGTTTGGCTTTCTTT.

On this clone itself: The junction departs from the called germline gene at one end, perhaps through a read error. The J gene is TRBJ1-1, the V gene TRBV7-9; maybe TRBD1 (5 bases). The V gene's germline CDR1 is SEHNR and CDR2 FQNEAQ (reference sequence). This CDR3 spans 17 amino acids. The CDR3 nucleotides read TGTTCCAGCAGCTTAGCGGGCGGGGCGGTCGTCAGCACTGAAGCTTTCTTT. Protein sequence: CSSSLAGGAVVSTEAFF.

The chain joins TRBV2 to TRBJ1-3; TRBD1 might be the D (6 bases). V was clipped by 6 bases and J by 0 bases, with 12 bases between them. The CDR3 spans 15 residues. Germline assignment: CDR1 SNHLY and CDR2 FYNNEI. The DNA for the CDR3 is TGTGCCAGCAGACAGGGCCTCCTCTCTGGAAACACCATATATTTT. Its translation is CASRQGLLSGNTIYF.

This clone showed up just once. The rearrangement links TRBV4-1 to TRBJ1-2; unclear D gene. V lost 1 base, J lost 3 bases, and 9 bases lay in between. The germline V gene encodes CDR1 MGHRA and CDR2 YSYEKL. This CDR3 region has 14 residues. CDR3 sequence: CASSQAVQDYGYTF. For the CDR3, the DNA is TGCGCCAGCAGCCAAGCGGTCCAGGACTATGGCTACACCTTC.

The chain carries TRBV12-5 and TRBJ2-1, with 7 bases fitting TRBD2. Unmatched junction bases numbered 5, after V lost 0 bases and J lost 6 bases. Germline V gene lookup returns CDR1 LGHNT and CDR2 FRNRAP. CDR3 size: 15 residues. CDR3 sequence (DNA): TGTGCTAGTGGTTTGGTACAGTGGGGGGGCAATGAGCAGTTCTTC. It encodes CASGLVQWGGNEQFF. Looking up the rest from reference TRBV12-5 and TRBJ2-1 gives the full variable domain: DARVTQTPRHKVTEMGQEVTMRCQPILGHNTVFWYRQTMMQGLELLAYFRNRAPLDDSGMPKDRFSAEMPDATLATLKIQPSEPRDSAVYFCASGLVQWGGNEQFFGPGTRLTVL.

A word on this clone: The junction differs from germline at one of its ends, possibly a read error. The CDR3 DNA sequence: TGTGCCAGCAGCTTAGGGGGACAGGGGGGTTACGAGCAGCACTTC. This codes for CASSLGGQGGYEQHF. The chain employs TRBV7-9 and TRBJ2-7; 11 positions match TRBD1. This CDR3 has 15 residues. Germline V gene lookup returns CDR1 SEHNR and CDR2 FQNEAQ (reference sequence).

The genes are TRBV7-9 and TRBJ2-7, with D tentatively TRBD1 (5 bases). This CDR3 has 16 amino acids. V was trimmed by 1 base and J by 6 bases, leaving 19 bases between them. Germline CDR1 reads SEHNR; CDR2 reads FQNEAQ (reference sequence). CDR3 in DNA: TGTGCCAGCAGCTTAGATCAAGTCTATCCTAGGGGCGAGCAGTACTTC. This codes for CASSLDQVYPRGEQYF.

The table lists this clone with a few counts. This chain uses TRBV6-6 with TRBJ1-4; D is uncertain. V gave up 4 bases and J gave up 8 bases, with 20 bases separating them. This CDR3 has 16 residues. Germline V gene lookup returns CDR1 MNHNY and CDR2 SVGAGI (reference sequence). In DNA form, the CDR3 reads TGTGCCAGCAGTTCCTCCCTGTACCGAGGGAAGGAAAAACTGTTTTTT. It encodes CASSSSLYRGKEKLFF.

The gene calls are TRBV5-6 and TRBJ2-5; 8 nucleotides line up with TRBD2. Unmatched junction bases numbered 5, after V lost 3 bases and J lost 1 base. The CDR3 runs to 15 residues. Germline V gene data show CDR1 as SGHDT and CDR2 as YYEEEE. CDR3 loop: CASSYPSGPQETQYF. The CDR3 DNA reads TGTGCCAGCAGCTATCCTAGCGGGCCCCAAGAGACCCAGTACTTC.

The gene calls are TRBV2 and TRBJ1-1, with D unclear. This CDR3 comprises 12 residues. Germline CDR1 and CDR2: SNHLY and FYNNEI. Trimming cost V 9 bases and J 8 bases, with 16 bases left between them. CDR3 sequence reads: CASHLQSWEAFF. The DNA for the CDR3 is TGTGCCAGTCACCTCCAAAGCTGGGAAGCTTTCTTT.

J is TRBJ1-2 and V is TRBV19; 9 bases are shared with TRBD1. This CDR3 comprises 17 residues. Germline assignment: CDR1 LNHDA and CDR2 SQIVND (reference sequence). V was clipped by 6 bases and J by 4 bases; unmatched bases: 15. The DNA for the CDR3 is TGTGCCAGTAGCCGCGGGACAGGGCCACCTGTGCCCTATGGCTACACCTTC. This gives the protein CASSRGTGPPVPYGYTF.

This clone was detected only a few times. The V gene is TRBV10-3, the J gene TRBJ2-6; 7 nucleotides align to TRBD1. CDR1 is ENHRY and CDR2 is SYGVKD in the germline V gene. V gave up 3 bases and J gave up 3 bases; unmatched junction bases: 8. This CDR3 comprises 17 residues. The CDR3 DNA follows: TGTGCCATCAGTGAACAGGGGTACAGGAGTGGGGCCAACGTCCTGACTTTC. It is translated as CAISEQGYRSGANVLTF.

The CDR3 spells CASSERGQSYEQYF. CDR3 nucleotides: TGTGCCAGCAGTGAAAGGGGACAGTCATACGAGCAGTACTTC. The chain is built from TRBV6-1 and TRBJ2-7; TRBD1 aligns across 7 bases. The CDR3 consists of 14 residues. With 2 bases clipped from V and 4 bases from J, the junction kept 5 bases outside the gene matches. CDR1 and CDR2 (germline): MNHNS, SASEGT.

The CDR3 region has the DNA TGTGCCAGCAGCCTCTTTGTGGGGGGGAATAAAGAGACCCAGTACTTC. This sequence encodes CASSLFVGGNKETQYF. This chain connects TRBV6-6 to TRBJ2-5, with TRBD2 matching over 7 bases. J was trimmed by 3 bases and V by 6 bases; bases with no gene match: 13. Per germline, CDR1 MNHNY and CDR2 SVGAGI (reference sequence). There are 16 residues in the CDR3.

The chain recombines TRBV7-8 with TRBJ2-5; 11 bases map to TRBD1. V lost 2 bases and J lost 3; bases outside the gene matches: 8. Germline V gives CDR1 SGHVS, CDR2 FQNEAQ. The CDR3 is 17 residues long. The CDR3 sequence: CASSLRPGDRGKETQYF. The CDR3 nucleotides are TGTGCCAGCAGCTTAAGGCCCGGGGACAGGGGGAAAGAGACCCAGTACTTC.

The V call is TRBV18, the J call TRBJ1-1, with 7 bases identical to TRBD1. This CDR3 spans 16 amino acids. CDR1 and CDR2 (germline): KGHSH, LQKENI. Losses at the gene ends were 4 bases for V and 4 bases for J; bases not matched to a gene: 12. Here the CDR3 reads CASSQLGVQGGTEAFF. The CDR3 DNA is TGTGCCAGCTCACAACTTGGGGTCCAGGGGGGCACTGAAGCTTTCTTT.

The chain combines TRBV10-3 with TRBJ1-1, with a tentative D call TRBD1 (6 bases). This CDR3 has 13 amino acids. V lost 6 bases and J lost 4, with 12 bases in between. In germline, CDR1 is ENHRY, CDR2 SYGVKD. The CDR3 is CAIRTTGTTEAFF. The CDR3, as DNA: TGTGCCATCAGAACCACAGGGACCACTGAAGCTTTCTTT.

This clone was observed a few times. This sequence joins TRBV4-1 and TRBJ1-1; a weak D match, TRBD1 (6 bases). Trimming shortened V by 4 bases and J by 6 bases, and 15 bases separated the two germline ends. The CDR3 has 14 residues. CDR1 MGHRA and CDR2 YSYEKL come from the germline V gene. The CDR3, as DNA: TGCGCCAGCAGCCTACAGGGTCGAATCGCTGAAGCTTTCTTT. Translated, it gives CASSLQGRIAEAFF.

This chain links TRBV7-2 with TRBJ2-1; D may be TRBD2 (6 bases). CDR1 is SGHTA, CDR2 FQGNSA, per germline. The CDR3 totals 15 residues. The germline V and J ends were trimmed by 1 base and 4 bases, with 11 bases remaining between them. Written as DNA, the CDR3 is TGTGCCAGCAGCTTAGTGAGGGACTTGTACAATGAGCAGTTCTTC. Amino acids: CASSLVRDLYNEQFF.

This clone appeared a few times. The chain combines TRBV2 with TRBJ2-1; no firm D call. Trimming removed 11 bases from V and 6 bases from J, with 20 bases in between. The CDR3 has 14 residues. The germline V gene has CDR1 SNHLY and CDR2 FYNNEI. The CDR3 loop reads CAGETPEIANEQFF. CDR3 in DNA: TGTGCCGGAGAGACCCCGGAAATAGCCAATGAGCAGTTCTTC.

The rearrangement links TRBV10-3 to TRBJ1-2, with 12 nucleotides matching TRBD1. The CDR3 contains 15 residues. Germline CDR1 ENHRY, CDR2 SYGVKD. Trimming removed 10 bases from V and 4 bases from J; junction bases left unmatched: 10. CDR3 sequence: CATIGTGGEGYGYTF. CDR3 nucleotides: TGTGCCACTATCGGGACAGGGGGCGAGGGCTATGGCTACACCTTC.

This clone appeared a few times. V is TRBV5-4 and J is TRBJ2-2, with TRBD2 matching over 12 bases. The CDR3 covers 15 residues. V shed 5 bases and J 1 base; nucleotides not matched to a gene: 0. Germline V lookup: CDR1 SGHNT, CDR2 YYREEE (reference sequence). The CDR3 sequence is CASRLAGGNTGELFF. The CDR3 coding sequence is TGTGCCAGCAGACTAGCGGGGGGGAACACCGGGGAGCTGTTTTTT.

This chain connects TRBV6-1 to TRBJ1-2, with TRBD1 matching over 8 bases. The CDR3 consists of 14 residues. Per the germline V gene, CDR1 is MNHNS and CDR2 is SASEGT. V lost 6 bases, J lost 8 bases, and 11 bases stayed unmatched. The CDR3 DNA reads TGTGCCAGCAGGGGGACAGGCGGAATGAACGGCTACACCTTC. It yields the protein CASRGTGGMNGYTF.

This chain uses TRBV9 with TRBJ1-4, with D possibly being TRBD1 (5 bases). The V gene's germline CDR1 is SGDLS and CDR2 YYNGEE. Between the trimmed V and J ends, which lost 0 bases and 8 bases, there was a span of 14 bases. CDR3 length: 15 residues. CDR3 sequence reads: CASSVGKGLEEKLFF. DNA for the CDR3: TGTGCCAGCAGCGTAGGAAAGGGACTAGAAGAAAAACTGTTTTTT.

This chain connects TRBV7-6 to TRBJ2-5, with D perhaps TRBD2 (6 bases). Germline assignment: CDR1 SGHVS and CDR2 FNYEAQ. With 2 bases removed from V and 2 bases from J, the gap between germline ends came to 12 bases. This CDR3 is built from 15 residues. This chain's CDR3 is CASSLLAAVQETQYF. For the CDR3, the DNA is TGTGCCAGCAGCTTATTAGCGGCGGTACAAGAGACCCAGTACTTC.

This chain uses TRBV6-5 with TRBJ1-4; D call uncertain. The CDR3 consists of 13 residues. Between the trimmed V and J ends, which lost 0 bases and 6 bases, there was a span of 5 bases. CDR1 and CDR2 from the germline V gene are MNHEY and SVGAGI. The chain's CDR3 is CASSYSEYEKLFF. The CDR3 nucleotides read TGTGCCAGCAGTTACTCTGAGTATGAAAAACTGTTTTTT.

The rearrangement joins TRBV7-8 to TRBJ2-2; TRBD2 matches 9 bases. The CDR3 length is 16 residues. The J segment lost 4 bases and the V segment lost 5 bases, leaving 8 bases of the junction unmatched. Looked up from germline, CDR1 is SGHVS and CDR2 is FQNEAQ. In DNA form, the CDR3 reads TGTGCCAGCAGCCCCGTGCGGGGGGGCGTCACCGGGGAGCTGTTTTTT. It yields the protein CASSPVRGGVTGELFF.